These T cell receptor beta chains were read from a single sample in a study of PD-1 blockade in mismatch repair-deficient tumors. Generated by immunoSEQ multiplex PCR, the TCRdb table keeps only in-frame clones and is missing some. This repertoire shows some 100,000 clones, 70% to 85% found once; its top ten account for roughly 6.3%. Sample: peripheral blood, taken roughly 35 weeks after starting pembrolizumab. The receptors here all came from an adult with mismatch repair-deficient cancer. Both conserved end residues are part of each CDR3. D genes are given only for firm matches. Not all rows give a size; the values are once, few, many and, for expanded clones, a class.

>-|TRBJ2-3|TRBD2|TRBV4-3
TGCGCCAGCAGCCAAGAACCTAGCGGGAGTGATACAGATACGCAGTATTTT
CASSQEPSGSDTDTQYF
>-|TRBJ2-5|-|TRBV18
TGTGCCAGCTCACCGAGCGGTAATGTTGAGACCCAGTACTTC
CASSPSGNVETQYF
>-|TRBJ1-3|-|TRBV5-1
TGCGCCAGCAGACCAAACAGGGACAACTCTGGAAACACCATATATTTT
CASRPNRDNSGNTIYF
>-|TRBJ2-1|-|TRBV5-1
TGCGCCAGCAGCACCGGGGGCGGGAGCTCCTACAATGAGCAGTTCTTC
CASSTGGGSSYNEQFF
>-|TRBJ2-7|TRBD1|TRBV27
TGTGCCAGCAGTTGGGGCAGGGGGACCTACGAGCAGTACTTC
CASSWGRGTYEQYF
>few|TRBJ1-2|-|TRBV5-1
TGCGCCAGCAGCTTTGGACAGCCGAATGGCTACACCTTC
CASSFGQPNGYTF
>-|TRBJ1-1|TRBD1|TRBV29-1
TGCAGCGACTCCGGGACAGCGAACACTGAAGCTTTCTTT
CSDSGTANTEAFF
>-|TRBJ2-3|TRBD1|TRBV11-2
TGTGCCAGCAGCTTAGTCTCCGGGACAGCATACACAGATACGCAGTATTTT
CASSLVSGTAYTDTQYF
>-|TRBJ1-2|TRBD1|TRBV10-3
TGTGCCATCAGTGTTGGACAGGGAGTGAACTATGGCTACACCTTC
CAISVGQGVNYGYTF
>-|TRBJ2-1|TRBD2|TRBV12-5
TGTGCTAGTGGCTTGGGGGGGTGGGCCTACAATGAGCAGTTCTTC
CASGLGGWAYNEQFF
>-|TRBJ2-7|TRBD2|TRBV19
TGTGCCAGTAGACCCGGAGGACTAGCGGGATTGGGGGGAATTTACGAGCAGTACTTC
CASRPGGLAGLGGIYEQYF
>once|TRBJ2-5|-|TRBV9
TGTGCCAGCAGCGCGGACTACATGGGAGAGACCCAGTACTTC
CASSADYMGETQYF
>-|TRBJ1-2|-|TRBV7-9
TGTGCCAGCAGCTTAACCGCGAACTATGGCTACACCTTC
CASSLTANYGYTF
>-|TRBJ2-7|-|TRBV19
TGTGCCAGTAGCTTTGGAGGCGAGCAGTACTTC
CASSFGGEQYF
>once|TRBJ2-7|TRBD2|TRBV7-9
TGTGCCAGTAGCGGGGATCCCTACGAGCAGTACTTC
CASSGDPYEQYF
>-|TRBJ2-3|TRBD2|TRBV19
TGTGCCAGTAGTATAGGAGCGGGAAGCACAGATACGCAGTATTTT
CASSIGAGSTDTQYF
>-|TRBJ1-3|-|TRBV7-7
TGTGCTAGCAGCCCTAGTCCGGGTTCTGGAAACACCATATATTTT
CASSPSPGSGNTIYF
>few|TRBJ2-2|TRBD1|TRBV6-1
TGTGCCAGCAGTGAGACAGGGACCACCGGGGAGCTGTTTTTT
CASSETGTTGELFF
>once|TRBJ2-1|TRBD2|TRBV11-2
TGTGCCAGCAACGACCCGGGACTAGCGGGTTATTCATACAATGAGCAGTTCTTC
CASNDPGLAGYSYNEQFF
>-|TRBJ2-7|-|TRBV5-4
TGTGCCAGCAGCTTGGAGCCGGGGCAGGAGCAGTACTTC
CASSLEPGQEQYF
>-|TRBJ2-7|-|TRBV5-1
TGCGCCAGCAGCTTGGAGGTAGTCGGGGAGCAGTACTTC
CASSLEVVGEQYF
>-|TRBJ2-1|-|TRBV27
TGTGCCAGCAGTTTCGTACCGTCCTACAATGAGCAGTTCTTC
CASSFVPSYNEQFF
>-|TRBJ2-7|-|TRBV5-6
TGTGCCAGCAGCTTGGAGGTGACAGGGAGGGACGAGCAGTACTTC
CASSLEVTGRDEQYF
>-|TRBJ2-3|TRBD2|TRBV19
TGTGCCACACGGGAGGGCCCTAGCACAGATACGCAGTATTTT
CATREGPSTDTQYF
>once|TRBJ2-5|-|TRBV16
TGTGCCAGCAGCCCGTACGGGGCTCCGGAGACCCAGTACTTC
CASSPYGAPETQYF
>-|TRBJ2-3|-|TRBV5-1
TGCGCCAGCAGCACCACAGGGTCGGGTACCCGGTATTTT
CASSTTGSGTRYF
>-|TRBJ2-1|TRBD2|TRBV7-2
TGTGCCAGCAGCTTAGCTATGACTAGCGGGAGGTCCAATGAGCAGTTCTTC
CASSLAMTSGRSNEQFF
>-|TRBJ1-4|-|TRBV28
TGTGCCAGCAGTCCAGGGGTGACTAATGAAAAACTGTTTTTT
CASSPGVTNEKLFF
>-|TRBJ2-7|-|TRBV5-8
TGTGCCAGCAGCTTGGTAGGGGTTAGAAACGAGCAGTACTTC
CASSLVGVRNEQYF
>-|TRBJ1-1|-|TRBV28
TGTGCCAGCAGTCCCACGGGGGGAACTGAAGCTTTCTTT
CASSPTGGTEAFF
>many|TRBJ1-2|TRBD1|TRBV18
TGTGCCAGCTCGCCTGACAGGGGCTATGGCTACACCTTC
CASSPDRGYGYTF
>-|TRBJ2-7|-|TRBV29-1
TGCAGCGTTGAAAAGGCCGACAACTACGAGCAGTACTTC
CSVEKADNYEQYF
>-|TRBJ2-3|TRBD2|TRBV5-6
TGTGCCAGCAGCTCCCTTTCTAGCGGGAGCACAGATACGCAGTATTTT
CASSSLSSGSTDTQYF
>-|TRBJ2-2|-|TRBV5-3
TGTGCCAGAAGCTTGGCCGCCAGGGCGAACACCGGGGAGCTGTTTTTT
CARSLAARANTGELFF
>-|TRBJ2-1|TRBD1|TRBV11-2
TGTGCCAGCAGCAAGGACAGGGCTGGCAATGAGCAGTTCTTC
CASSKDRAGNEQFF